This T cell receptor beta chain came from a study of cytomegalovirus exposure and HLA in healthy donors. Overall study: The 90 to 150 validation repertoires used a platform that matched the one used for the 550 to 800 first-cohort repertoires, as a later analysis reported.

General observations from the study: In the 130 or so validation repertoires, roughly 94% of cluster scores exceeded 0, per a later analysis.

Details on this clone: Its specificity is not known.

The J segment lost 4 bases and the V segment lost 5 bases, leaving 6 bases of the junction unmatched. The CDR3 length is 14 residues. The germline CDR1 and CDR2 sequences are MGHDK and SYGVNS. The assay was immunoSEQ multiplex PCR, and TCRdb's table has in-frame clones only and misses some. The sample records fewer than 350,000 clones, roughly 90% being singletons. The genes are TRBV25-1 and TRBJ2-5, with TRBD1 matching over 8 bases. Material for sequencing was PBMCs. The sequence was collected from a young woman in good health and CMV-seronegative. The CDR3 spells CASSKRQGRETQYF. For the CDR3, the DNA is TGTGCCAGCAGTAAAAGACAGGGGCGAGAGACCCAGTACTTC.